This TCR beta chain was obtained from a study of human T cells and chemical hapten exposure. Study background: Sensitization employed 2% DPC on roughly 2 cm by roughly 2 cm of upper inner arm skin. Cases of alopecia areata, totalis or universalis occurred in a predominantly female patient group. Study results and limitations: The number of TCRs above 1 in 1000 frequency did not change after DPC sensitization. A positive correlation with patch test score was shown by PT1 expanded TCR counts.

TCRdb re-called the RACE reads through MiXCR, storing one row per CDR3 protein. The repertoire holds 85,000 to 100,000 distinct CDR3 sequences, with around 10% as singletons. This clonotype showed up just a few times. What it binds is unknown. Time point given: patch test 2, 6 weeks after DPC sensitization. Described treatment: therapeutic diphenylcyclopropenone sensitization with weekly scalp DPC. Per germline, CDR1 LGHNA and CDR2 YSLEER. Trimming cost V 3 bases and J 3 bases; bases outside gene matches: 10. The length of the CDR3 is 17 residues. This receptor was taken from a man aged 35 to 55 with alopecia areata. Some clones in this sample may be carry-over from other donors' samples. V is TRBV4-3 and J is TRBJ2-3, with 9 bases aligning to TRBD1. This specimen consisted of whole blood, obtained in connection with sensitization to the hapten diphenylcyclopropenone (DPC). DNA of the CDR3: TGCGCCAGCAGCCAGGGCAACACCGGGACAGGGACAGATACGCAGTATTTT. It is translated as CASSQGNTGTGTDTQYF.